This T cell receptor beta chain was found in a study of identical twins (dated by TCRdb to the mid-2010s). As for the study more broadly: TCR alpha and beta repertoires from monozygotic twins, unrelated adults of various ages and cord blood were deep-sequenced to test whether fetal clonotypes persist. To rule out contamination, the twin experiments were replicated at different times with different library preparation protocols.

Overall study results and their limits: Invariant T cells such as MAIT and iNKT could partly confound zero-insertion analyses, although diverse VJ usage argued against such confounding for most clonotypes. Compared with coincidental sharing between unrelated individuals, out-of-frame TCR alpha sequences shared between twins showed an excess of sequences with low generation probability. Recombination models systematically underestimated out-of-frame TCR alpha sharing in monozygotic twins but agreed with sharing between unrelated individuals. Conclusions relied on cross-sectional statistical analysis, since the same donors could not be followed over many years. Fewer insertions were carried by abundant cord blood beta clonotypes; a weaker similar trend was observed in young adult naive repertoires, while no such trend was observed in memory repertoires. The excess sharing between twins in beta out-of-frame sequences was weaker because fewer shared sequences reduced the signal-to-noise ratio.

The CDR3 goes from the cysteine to the phenylalanine over 15 residues. Only the CDR3 DNA is retained, 45 bases long and in frame from the first base. For CDR1 and CDR2, the germline V gene lists SGHRS and YFSETQ. Between the V and J ends, shortened by 1 base and 7 bases respectively, the junction contains 15 bases. Ten or more counts support this clonotype. Its antigen is currently not known. The input lacks base qualities; no much larger clone sits a single base away. Library method: 5' RACE. These reads were obtained on an Illumina HiSeq 2000. Template switching added a universal primer binding site, and the final cDNA carried a unique molecular identifier that allowed TCR cDNA molecules to be counted accurately. Specific primers in the conserved constant-segment region were used to synthesize first-strand cDNA for TCR alpha and beta chains. To control for contamination, every cDNA library was double barcoded, receiving both a SMART-Mk sample barcode and Illumina barcodes. TruSeq adapter sequences along with Illumina sample barcodes were introduced in two successive PCR steps. The TCR alpha and beta cDNA libraries were sequenced on the Illumina HiSeq platform using custom primers. The original pipeline was this. MiGEC was used to process raw reads and extract unique molecular identifiers, and MiXCR was used to find CDR3 positions. For each individual, recombination models were inferred using an EM algorithm with the repgenHMM and IGoR tools. The tcR package in R was used for shared clonotype analysis, with sharing normalized by the product of cloneset sizes. To study raw recombination without the effects of thymic and clonal selection, out-of-frame nonproductive sequences were analyzed. The public reads were reanalyzed by TCRdb: fastp trimming at Q25, MiXCR alignment, in-frame beta chains only. For every CDR3 protein sequence, its rows merge into one entry that carries the most common genes and DNA. These V and J calls are TCRdb output, not the study's own analysis. The table for this sample lists roughly 700,000 distinct CDR3 sequences; 8.6% of them were counted only once. 0.8% to 1% of the sample rests with the top ten.

Only healthy Caucasian donors were included. The twin cohort comprised three pairs of female monozygotic twins, all aged roughly 18 to 30 years. RNA for TCR libraries was isolated from peripheral blood mononuclear cells. Another study also made use of these data, one on yellow fever vaccine responses in identical twins. As that second study puts it: The authors reported that the T cell response to vaccination in identical twins appeared partly convergent and partly personalized. The study precisely tracked vaccine-responding T cell clones in identical twins.

The V and J genes are TRBV5-1 and TRBJ2-1; the D call could be TRBD1 or TRBD2, with each sharing 5 bases. Source material: PBMCs. The source of this sequence is a young woman in good health. The CDR3 protein: CASSLLGRDVNEQFF. At the DNA level, the sequence is TGCGCCAGCAGCTTGTTGGGACGGGATGTGAATGAGCAGTTCTTC. Full variable domain (CDR3 extended with the reference TRBV5-1 and TRBJ2-1 proteins): KAGVTQTPRYLIKTRGQQVTLSCSPISGHRSVSWYQQTPGQGLQFLFEYFSETQRNKGNFPGRFSGRQFSNSRSEMNVSTLELGDSALYLCASSLLGRDVNEQFFGPGTRLTVL.